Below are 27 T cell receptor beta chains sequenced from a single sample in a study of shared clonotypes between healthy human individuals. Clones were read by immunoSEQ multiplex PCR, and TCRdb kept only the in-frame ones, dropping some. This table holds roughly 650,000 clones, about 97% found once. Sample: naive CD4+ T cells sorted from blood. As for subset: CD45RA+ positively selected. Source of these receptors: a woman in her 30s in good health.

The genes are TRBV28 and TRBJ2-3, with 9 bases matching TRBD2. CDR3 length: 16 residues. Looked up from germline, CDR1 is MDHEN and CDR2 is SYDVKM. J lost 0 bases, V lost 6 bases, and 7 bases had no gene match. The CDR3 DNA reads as TGTGCCAGCAGCACACATACTAGCGGGAGCACAGATACGCAGTATTTT. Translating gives CASSTHTSGSTDTQYF.

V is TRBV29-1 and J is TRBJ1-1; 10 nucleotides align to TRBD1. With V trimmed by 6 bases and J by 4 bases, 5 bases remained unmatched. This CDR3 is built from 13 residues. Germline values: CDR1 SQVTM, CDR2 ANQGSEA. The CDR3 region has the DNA TGCAGCGTCGACAGGGGGCCGGGCACTGAAGCTTTCTTT. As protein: CSVDRGPGTEAFF.

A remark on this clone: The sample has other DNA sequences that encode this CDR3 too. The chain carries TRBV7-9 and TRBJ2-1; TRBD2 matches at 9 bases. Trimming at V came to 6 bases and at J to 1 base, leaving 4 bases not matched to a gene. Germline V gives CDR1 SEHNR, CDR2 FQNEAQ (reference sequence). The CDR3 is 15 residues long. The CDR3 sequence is CASSLSGSSYNEQFF. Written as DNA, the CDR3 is TGTGCCAGCAGTCTTAGCGGGAGTTCCTACAATGAGCAGTTCTTC.

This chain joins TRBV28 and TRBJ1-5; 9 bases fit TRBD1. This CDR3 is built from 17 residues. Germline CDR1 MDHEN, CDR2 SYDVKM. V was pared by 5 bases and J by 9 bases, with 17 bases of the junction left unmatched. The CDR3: CASSEMTGGRGPRPQHF. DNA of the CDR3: TGTGCCAGCAGTGAAATGACAGGGGGGAGGGGTCCTCGGCCCCAGCATTTT.

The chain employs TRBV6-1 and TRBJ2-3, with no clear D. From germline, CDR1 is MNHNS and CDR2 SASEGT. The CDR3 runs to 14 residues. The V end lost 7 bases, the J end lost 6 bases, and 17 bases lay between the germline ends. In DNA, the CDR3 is TGTGCCAGCACCCGAAACCCAGGTCCTGATACGCAGTATTTT. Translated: CASTRNPGPDTQYF.

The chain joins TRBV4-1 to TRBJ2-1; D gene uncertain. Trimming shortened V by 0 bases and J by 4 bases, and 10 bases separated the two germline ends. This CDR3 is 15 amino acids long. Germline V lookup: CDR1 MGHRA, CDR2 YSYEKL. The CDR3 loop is CASSQDPVDYNEQFF. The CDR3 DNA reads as TGCGCCAGCAGCCAAGACCCCGTCGATTACAATGAGCAGTTCTTC.

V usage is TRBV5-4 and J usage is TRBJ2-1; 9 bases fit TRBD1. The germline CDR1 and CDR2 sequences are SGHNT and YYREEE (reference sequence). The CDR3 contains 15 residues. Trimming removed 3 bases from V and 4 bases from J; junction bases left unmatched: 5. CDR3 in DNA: TGTGCCAGCAGCTCTATAGGACAGGGGTACAATGAGCAGTTCTTC. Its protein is CASSSIGQGYNEQFF. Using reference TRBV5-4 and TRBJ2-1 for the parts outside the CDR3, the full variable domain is ETGVTQSPTHLIKTRGQQVTLRCSSQSGHNTVSWYQQALGQGPQFIFQYYREEENGRGNFPPRFSGLQFPNYSSELNVNALELDDSALYLCASSSIGQGYNEQFFGPGTRLTVL.

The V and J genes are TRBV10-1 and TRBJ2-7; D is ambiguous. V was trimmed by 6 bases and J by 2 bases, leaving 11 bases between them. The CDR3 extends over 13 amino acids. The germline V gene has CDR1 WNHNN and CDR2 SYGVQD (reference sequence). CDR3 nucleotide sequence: TGCGCCAGCAGCCGGACGGAAACCTACGAGCAGTACTTC. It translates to CASSRTETYEQYF.

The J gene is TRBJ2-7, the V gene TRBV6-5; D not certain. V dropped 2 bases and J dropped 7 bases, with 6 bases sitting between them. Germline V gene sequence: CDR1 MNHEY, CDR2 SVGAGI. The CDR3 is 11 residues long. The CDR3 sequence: CASSYGREQYF. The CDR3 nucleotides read TGTGCCAGCAGTTACGGCCGGGAGCAGTACTTC.

The CDR3: CASSPPRITGNTIYF. CDR3 nucleotide sequence: TGTGCCAGCTCACCACCGAGGATCACTGGAAACACCATATATTTT. The chain uses TRBV18 and TRBJ1-3, with D uncertain. V lost 0 bases and J 2 bases, leaving 8 bases between the germline ends. CDR1 and CDR2 (germline): KGHSH, LQKENI. The CDR3 is made up of 15 amino acids.

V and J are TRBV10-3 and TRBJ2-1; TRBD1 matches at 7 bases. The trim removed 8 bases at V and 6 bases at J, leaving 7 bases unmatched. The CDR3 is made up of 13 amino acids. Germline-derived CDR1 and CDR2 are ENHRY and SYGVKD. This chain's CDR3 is CAIGTVAPNEQFF. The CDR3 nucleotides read TGTGCCATCGGGACAGTCGCCCCCAATGAGCAGTTCTTC.

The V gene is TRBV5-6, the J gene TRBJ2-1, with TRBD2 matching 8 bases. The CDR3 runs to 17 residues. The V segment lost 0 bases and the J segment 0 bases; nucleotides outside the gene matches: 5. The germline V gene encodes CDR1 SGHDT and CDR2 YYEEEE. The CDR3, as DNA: TGTGCCAGCAGCTTGGGGGCGGGAGGAACCTCCTACAATGAGCAGTTCTTC. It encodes CASSLGAGGTSYNEQFF.

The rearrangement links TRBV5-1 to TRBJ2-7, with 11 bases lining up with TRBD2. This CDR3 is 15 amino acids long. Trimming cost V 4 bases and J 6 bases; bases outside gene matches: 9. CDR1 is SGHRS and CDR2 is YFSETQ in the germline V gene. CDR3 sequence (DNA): TGCGCCAGCAGCAGTACTAGCGGGAGCGTCTCCGAGCAGTACTTC. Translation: CASSSTSGSVSEQYF.

The DNA of the CDR3 is TGTGCCAGCAGCGTAGGCGGGACGGATAATTCACCCCTCCACTTT. It encodes CASSVGGTDNSPLHF. The chain carries TRBV9 and TRBJ1-6; D is possibly TRBD1 (5 bases). The CDR3 covers 15 residues. From germline, CDR1 is SGDLS and CDR2 YYNGEE. The ends were cut back, 0 bases at V and 5 bases at J, with 9 bases in the middle.

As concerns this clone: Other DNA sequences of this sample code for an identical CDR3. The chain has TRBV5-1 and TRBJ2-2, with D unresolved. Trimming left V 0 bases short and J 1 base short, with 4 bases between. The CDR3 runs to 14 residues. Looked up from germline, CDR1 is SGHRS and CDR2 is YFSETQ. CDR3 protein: CASSLAGNTGELFF. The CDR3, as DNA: TGCGCCAGCAGCTTGGCCGGGAACACCGGGGAGCTGTTTTTT.

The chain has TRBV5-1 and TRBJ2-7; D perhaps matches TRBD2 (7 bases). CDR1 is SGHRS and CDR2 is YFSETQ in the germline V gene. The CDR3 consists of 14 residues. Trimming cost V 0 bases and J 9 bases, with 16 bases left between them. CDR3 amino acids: CASSLVGGRQVQYF. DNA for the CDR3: TGCGCCAGCAGCTTGGTGGGGGGGAGACAGGTGCAGTACTTC.

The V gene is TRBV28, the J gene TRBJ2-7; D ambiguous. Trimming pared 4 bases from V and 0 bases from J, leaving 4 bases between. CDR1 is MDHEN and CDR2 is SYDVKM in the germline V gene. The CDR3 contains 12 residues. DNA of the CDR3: TGTGCCAGCAGTTCCTTCTCCTACGAGCAGTACTTC. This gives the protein CASSSFSYEQYF. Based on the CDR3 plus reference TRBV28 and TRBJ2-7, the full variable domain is DVKVTQSSRYLVKRTGEKVFLECVQDMDHENMFWYRQDPGLGLRLIYFSYDVKMKEKGDIPEGYSVSREKKERFSLILESASTNQTSMYLCASSSFSYEQYFGPGTRLTVT.

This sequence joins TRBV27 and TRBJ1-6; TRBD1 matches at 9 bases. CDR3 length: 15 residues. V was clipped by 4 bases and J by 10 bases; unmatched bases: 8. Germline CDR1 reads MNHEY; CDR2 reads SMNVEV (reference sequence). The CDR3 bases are TGTGCCAGCAGTTCCCTCGGGACAGGGAGATCACCCCTCCACTTT. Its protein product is CASSSLGTGRSPLHF.

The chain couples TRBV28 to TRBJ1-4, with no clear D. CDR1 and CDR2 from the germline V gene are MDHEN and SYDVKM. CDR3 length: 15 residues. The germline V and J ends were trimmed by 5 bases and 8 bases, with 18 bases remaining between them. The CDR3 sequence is CASSGGPGVGEKLFF. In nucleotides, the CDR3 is TGTGCCAGCAGTGGAGGTCCCGGGGTGGGAGAAAAACTGTTTTTT. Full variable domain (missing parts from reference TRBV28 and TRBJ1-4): DVKVTQSSRYLVKRTGEKVFLECVQDMDHENMFWYRQDPGLGLRLIYFSYDVKMKEKGDIPEGYSVSREKKERFSLILESASTNQTSMYLCASSGGPGVGEKLFFGSGTQLSVL.

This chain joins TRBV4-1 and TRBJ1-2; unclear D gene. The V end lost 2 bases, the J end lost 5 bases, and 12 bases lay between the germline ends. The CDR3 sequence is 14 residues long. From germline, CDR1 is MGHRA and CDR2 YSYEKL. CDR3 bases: TGCGCCAGCAGCCAAATCTCAGGAGCTTATGGCTACACCTTC. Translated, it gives CASSQISGAYGYTF.

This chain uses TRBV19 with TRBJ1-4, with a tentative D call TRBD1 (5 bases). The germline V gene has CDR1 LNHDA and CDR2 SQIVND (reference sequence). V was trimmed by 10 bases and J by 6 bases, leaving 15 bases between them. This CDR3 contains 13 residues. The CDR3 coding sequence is TGTGCCACCGTAAGGAGCAGGGATGAAAAACTGTTTTTT. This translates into CATVRSRDEKLFF.

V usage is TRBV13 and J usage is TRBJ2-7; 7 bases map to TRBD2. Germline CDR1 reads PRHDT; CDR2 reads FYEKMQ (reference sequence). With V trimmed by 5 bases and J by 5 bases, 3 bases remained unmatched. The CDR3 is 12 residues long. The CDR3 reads CASSPGLDEQYF. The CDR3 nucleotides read TGTGCCAGCAGCCCCGGACTAGACGAGCAGTACTTC.

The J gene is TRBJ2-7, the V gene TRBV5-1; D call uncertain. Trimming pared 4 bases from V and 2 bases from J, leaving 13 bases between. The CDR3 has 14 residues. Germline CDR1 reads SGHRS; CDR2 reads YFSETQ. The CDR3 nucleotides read TGCGCCAGCAGCCCGGGCGGCGCAGCCTACGAGCAGTACTTC. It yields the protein CASSPGGAAYEQYF.

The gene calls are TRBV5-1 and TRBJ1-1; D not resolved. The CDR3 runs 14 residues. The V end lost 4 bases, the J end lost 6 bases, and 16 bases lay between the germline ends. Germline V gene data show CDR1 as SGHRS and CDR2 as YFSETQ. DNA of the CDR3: TGCGCCAGCAGCCAGATGGGCCCTCAGGCTGAAGCTTTCTTT. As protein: CASSQMGPQAEAFF.

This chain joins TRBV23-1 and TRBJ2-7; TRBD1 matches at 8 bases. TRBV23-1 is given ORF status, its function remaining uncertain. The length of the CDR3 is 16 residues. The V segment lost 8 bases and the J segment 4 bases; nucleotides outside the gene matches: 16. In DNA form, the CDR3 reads TGCGCCAGCCTCAGGGGGCGGAGGAGAGGAAATTACGAGCAGTACTTC. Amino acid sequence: CASLRGRRRGNYEQYF.

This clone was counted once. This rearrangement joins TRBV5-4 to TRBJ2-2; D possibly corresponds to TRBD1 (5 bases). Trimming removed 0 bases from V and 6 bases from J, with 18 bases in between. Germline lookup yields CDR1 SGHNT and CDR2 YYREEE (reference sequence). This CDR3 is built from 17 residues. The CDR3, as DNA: TGTGCCAGCAGCTTGGTTGGTCGGTCAAAAGGGGCCGGGGAGCTGTTTTTT. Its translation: CASSLVGRSKGAGELFF.

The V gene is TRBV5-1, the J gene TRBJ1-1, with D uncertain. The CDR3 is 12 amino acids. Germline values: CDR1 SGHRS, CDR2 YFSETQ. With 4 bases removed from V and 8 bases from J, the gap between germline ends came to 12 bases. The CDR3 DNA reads TGCGCCAGCAGCCTCGGTGGGCTCGAAGCTTTCTTT. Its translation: CASSLGGLEAFF. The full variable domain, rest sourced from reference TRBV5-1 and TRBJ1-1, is KAGVTQTPRYLIKTRGQQVTLSCSPISGHRSVSWYQQTPGQGLQFLFEYFSETQRNKGNFPGRFSGRQFSNSRSEMNVSTLELGDSALYLCASSLGGLEAFFGQGTRLTVV.